One and the same sample provided the 5 T cell receptor beta chains below, sequenced in a study of cytomegalovirus exposure and HLA in healthy donors. The primer mix had 60 Vbeta and 13 Jbeta primers. Clones were sequenced by immunoSEQ multiplex PCR, and TCRdb holds only the in-frame ones, with some missing. The sample carries under 150,000 clones, roughly 72% recorded once. The source material was PBMCs. The receptor source for this set is a woman aged 45 to 65 in good health and CMV-seronegative.

This chain joins TRBV10-2 and TRBJ2-7, with D maybe TRBD1 (5 bases). CDR1 is WSHSY, CDR2 SAAADI, per germline. CDR3 length equals 12 residues. The V end lost 2 bases, the J end lost 3 bases, and 5 bases lay between the germline ends. Here the CDR3 DNA reads TGCGCCAGCAGTGAGAGGGGCTACGAGCAGTACGTC. This translates into CASSERGYEQYV.

The chain joins TRBV7-9 to TRBJ2-3; D possibly corresponds to TRBD1 (6 bases). Per the germline V gene, CDR1 is SEHNR and CDR2 is FQNEAQ (reference sequence). With 6 bases removed from V and 2 bases from J, the gap between germline ends came to 18 bases. CDR3 length: 16 amino acids. This CDR3 is CASSSYPGVPTDTQYF. As DNA, the CDR3 is TGTGCCAGCAGTTCGTACCCAGGGGTCCCCACAGATACGCAGTATTTT.

This clone was seen a handful of times. The chain carries TRBV11-3 and TRBJ2-3; TRBD2 matches at 7 bases. Germline CDR1 SGHNT, CDR2 YENEEA. CDR3 length: 13 residues. J gave up 3 bases and V 3 bases, and 0 bases lay outside the gene matches. CDR3 sequence reads: CASSFGRTDTQYF. The CDR3, as DNA: TGTGCCAGCAGCTTCGGGAGGACAGATACGCAGTATTTT.

This chain connects TRBV2 to TRBJ1-5; 8 nucleotides line up with TRBD1. This CDR3 spans 16 amino acids. Germline loops: CDR1 SNHLY, CDR2 FYNNEI. After removal of 1 base from V and 4 bases from J, the junction contained 6 bases not matched to a gene. Here the CDR3 reads CASSEGRGHWNQPQHF. The CDR3 DNA sequence: TGTGCCAGCAGTGAAGGCAGGGGGCATTGGAATCAGCCCCAGCATTTT. Full variable domain (rest looked up from reference TRBV2 and TRBJ1-5): EPEVTQTPSHQVTQMGQEVILRCVPISNHLYFYWYRQILGQKVEFLVSFYNNEISEKSEIFDDQFSVERPDGSNFTLKIRSTKLEDSAMYFCASSEGRGHWNQPQHFGDGTRLSIL.

The J gene is TRBJ2-1, the V gene TRBV2; 8 positions match TRBD2. J lost 6 bases, V lost 1 base, and 5 bases had no gene match. Germline CDR1 reads SNHLY; CDR2 reads FYNNEI. This CDR3 is built from 15 residues. The CDR3 sequence is CASSEGGLVGNEQFF. Written as DNA, the CDR3 is TGTGCCAGCAGTGAAGGGGGACTAGTGGGCAATGAGCAGTTCTTC.